This entry concerns a single T cell receptor (beta chain). What it recognizes is unknown. These data originate in a study of T cells in Graves' hyperthyroidism and ophthalmopathy. Study overall: Peripheral blood was taken when the disease was first diagnosed, before any treatment began.

The germline V and J ends were trimmed by 1 base and 1 base, with 10 bases remaining between them. Germline values: CDR1 LGHDT, CDR2 YNNKEL (reference sequence). This CDR3 is 15 amino acids long. Study results and limitations: The majority of expanded thyroid clonotypes above 0.001 also appeared in blood.

The hyperthyroidism patients had all been newly diagnosed, and their disease duration was under 2 months. Their ages ranged from 18 to 65 years. RNA transcripts provided the source from which TCR beta CDR3 regions were amplified. In the first-round RT-PCR of the TCR CDR3, the HTBI primer set was used. TCRdb reprocessed the multiplex PCR reads with MiXCR, giving one entry per CDR3 protein. The repertoire has some 510,000 distinct CDR3 sequences, less than 25% of them found once; the top ten carry approximately 26%. Sample: blood. This sequence originates from a man aged 18 to 29 with Graves' hyperthyroidism. The chain is built from TRBV3-1 and TRBJ2-5; D is perhaps TRBD2 (6 bases). CDR3 sequence (DNA): TGTGCCAGCAGCCAAGTGGGACTCCCCCAAGAGACCCAGTACTTC. Protein product: CASSQVGLPQETQYF.